The next 23 T cell receptor beta chains were all read from a single sample in a study of blood T cell repertoires in COVID-19 (TCRdb year 2020). The protocol used for the library was the immunoSEQ multiplex PCR assay. The table was pulled from immuneACCESS by TCRdb, which kept in-frame rearrangements only. Such tables lose some clones; where checked, under half of the loss comes from unresolved V genes, and the rest has no known cause. The sample data list about 150,000 clones, and around 88% of these were observed just once. The ten most abundant clones make up over 2.5% of the sample. The specimen was peripheral blood. Source of these receptors: a man aged 55-75 years with active or convalescent COVID-19.

Remarks on this clone: Additional DNA sequences in this sample encode the identical CDR3. The J gene is TRBJ1-2, the V gene TRBV28; no clear D. The CDR3 spans 12 residues. V dropped 3 bases and J dropped 5 bases, with 7 bases sitting between them. Germline CDR1 reads MDHEN; CDR2 reads SYDVKM. CDR3 coding DNA: TGTGCCAGCAGTTTCGTTTCGTATGGCTACACCTTC. Residues: CASSFVSYGYTF.

V and J are TRBV7-2 and TRBJ2-7, with D perhaps matching TRBD2 (5 bases). The V gene's germline CDR1 is SGHTA and CDR2 FQGNSA. The CDR3 is made up of 14 amino acids. The V end lost 1 base, the J end lost 3 bases, and 10 bases lay between the germline ends. CDR3 sequence reads: CASSLEFGDYEQYF. In DNA, the CDR3 is TGTGCCAGCAGCTTAGAGTTCGGGGACTACGAGCAGTACTTC. Together with reference TRBV7-2 and TRBJ2-7, the CDR3 gives the full variable domain: GAGVSQSPSNKVTEKGKDVELRCDPISGHTALYWYRQSLGQGLEFLIYFQGNSAPDKSGLPSDRFSAERTGGSVSTLTIQRTQQEDSAVYLCASSLEFGDYEQYFGPGTRLTVT.

This rearrangement joins TRBV5-5 to TRBJ2-7; D may be TRBD1 (5 bases). V was trimmed by 6 bases and J by 3 bases, leaving 19 bases between them. This CDR3 has 15 residues. Germline assignment: CDR1 SGHKS and CDR2 YYEKEE (reference sequence). The CDR3: CASTPSQGTNYEQYF. In DNA form, the CDR3 reads TGTGCCAGCACCCCTAGTCAGGGCACTAACTACGAGCAGTACTTC.

V is TRBV24-1 and J is TRBJ2-1; D unresolved. Trimming removed 1 base from V and 6 bases from J, with 12 bases in between. Germline loops: CDR1 KGHDR, CDR2 SFDVKD. The length of the CDR3 is 15 residues. CDR3 sequence (DNA): TGTGCCACCAGTGATTTAACCAGGTTGGGCAATGAGCAGTTCTTC. This translates into CATSDLTRLGNEQFF.

The rearrangement links TRBV7-3 to TRBJ1-1, with a tentative D call TRBD1 (5 bases). V dropped 2 bases and J dropped 5 bases, with 12 bases sitting between them. The CDR3 spans 14 residues. Germline V gene data show CDR1 as SGHTA and CDR2 as FQGTGA. The CDR3 coding sequence is TGTGCCAGCAGCTTACTCGGAGGGGAAACTGAAGCTTTCTTT. Protein sequence: CASSLLGGETEAFF. Full variable domain (outside the CDR3, taken from reference TRBV7-3 and TRBJ1-1): GAGVSQTPSNKVTEKGKYVELRCDPISGHTALYWYRQSLGQGPEFLIYFQGTGAADDSGLPNDRFFAVRPEGSVSTLKIQRTERGDSAVYLCASSLLGGETEAFFGQGTRLTVV.

This clone was observed a single time. V gene TRBV27 combines with J gene TRBJ2-2, with TRBD1 as a possible D gene (6 bases). The CDR3 contains 14 residues. CDR1 and CDR2 (germline): MNHEY, SMNVEV (reference sequence). Trimming pared 6 bases from V and 4 bases from J, leaving 12 bases between. CDR3: CASSWGLSTGELFF. The CDR3 DNA follows: TGTGCCAGCAGCTGGGGGCTGAGCACCGGGGAGCTGTTTTTT.

The V call is TRBV19, the J call TRBJ2-1; possibly TRBD2 for D (6 bases). Trimming cost V 7 bases and J 4 bases, with 17 bases left between them. Germline-derived CDR1 and CDR2 are LNHDA and SQIVND (reference sequence). The CDR3 runs to 15 residues. This CDR3 reads CASTVARGRYNEQFF. CDR3 nucleotide sequence: TGTGCCAGTACAGTAGCGCGGGGACGTTACAATGAGCAGTTCTTC.

J is TRBJ2-7 and V is TRBV19, with TRBD2 matching over 9 bases. Germline lookup yields CDR1 LNHDA and CDR2 SQIVND (reference sequence). The CDR3 extends over 14 amino acids. The ends lost 3 bases at V and 3 bases at J; junction bases unmatched: 3. CDR3 bases: TGTGCCAGTAGTATTAGCGGGGGAGACTACGAGCAGTACTTC. It specifies CASSISGGDYEQYF.

The chain joins TRBV4-3 to TRBJ1-2; 8 bases map to TRBD1. The V segment lost 4 bases and the J segment 4 bases; nucleotides outside the gene matches: 5. The CDR3 length is 14 residues. Germline values: CDR1 LGHNA, CDR2 YSLEER. The DNA of the CDR3 is TGCGCCAGCAGCCCAAACGACAGGGGCTATGGCTACACCTTC. Translation: CASSPNDRGYGYTF.

The rearrangement links TRBV19 to TRBJ1-1; 9 bases map to TRBD1. Germline V CDR1 and CDR2: LNHDA, SQIVND (reference sequence). The V gene end was trimmed by 5 bases and the J gene end by 4 bases; junction bases not matched to a gene: 2. The CDR3 covers 13 residues. The CDR3 is CASSQTGGTEAFF. The CDR3 coding sequence is TGTGCCAGTAGTCAGACAGGGGGCACTGAAGCTTTCTTT. The full variable domain, its missing parts supplied by reference TRBV19 and TRBJ1-1, is DGGITQSPKYLFRKEGQNVTLSCEQNLNHDAMYWYRQDPGQGLRLIYYSQIVNDFQKGDIAEGYSVSREKKESFPLTVTSAQKNPTAFYLCASSQTGGTEAFFGQGTRLTVV.

The chain joins TRBV5-5 to TRBJ2-1; TRBD2 agrees at 10 bases. Germline V lookup: CDR1 SGHKS, CDR2 YYEKEE (reference sequence). This CDR3 has 15 residues. The trim removed 4 bases at V and 3 bases at J, leaving 4 bases unmatched. CDR3 amino acids: CASSRLAGNYNEQFF. The CDR3 DNA reads as TGTGCCAGCAGCCGACTAGCGGGCAACTACAATGAGCAGTTCTTC.

The chain uses TRBV7-9 and TRBJ1-1, with 7 bases fitting TRBD1. Trimming took 6 bases from V and 4 from J; bases not matched to a gene: 8. Germline V gene lookup returns CDR1 SEHNR and CDR2 FQNEAQ (reference sequence). This CDR3 is 14 amino acids long. CDR3 in amino acids: CASRPLTGTTEAFF. CDR3 DNA: TGTGCCAGCAGACCTCTGACAGGGACCACTGAAGCTTTCTTT.

This rearrangement joins TRBV5-1 to TRBJ1-4, with 8 bases identical to TRBD1. The V gene's germline CDR1 is SGHRS and CDR2 YFSETQ. The CDR3 is made up of 15 amino acids. Unmatched junction bases numbered 8, after V lost 3 bases and J lost 7 bases. The CDR3 sequence: CASSWTLDRAEKLFF. The CDR3 nucleotides are TGCGCCAGCAGCTGGACCCTGGACAGGGCTGAAAAACTGTTTTTT.

This clone is a singleton in its sample. The V call is TRBV5-1, the J call TRBJ1-5; 10 positions agree with TRBD1. The trim removed 0 bases at V and 4 bases at J, leaving 4 bases unmatched. The CDR3 has 16 amino acids. In germline, CDR1 is SGHRS, CDR2 YFSETQ. The CDR3 is CASSLGAGQGNQPQHF. Written as DNA, the CDR3 is TGCGCCAGCAGCTTGGGGGCGGGACAGGGGAATCAGCCCCAGCATTTT.

The V call is TRBV7-9, the J call TRBJ1-1; no clear D. V was shortened by 2 bases and J by 4 bases, with 14 bases between the two germline ends. Germline V gene sequence: CDR1 SEHNR, CDR2 FQNEAQ (reference sequence). The CDR3 is 15 residues long. In DNA, the CDR3 is TGTGCCAGCAGCTTATTGGGAGCGGAGAGCACTGAAGCTTTCTTT. Protein sequence: CASSLLGAESTEAFF.

The chain employs TRBV10-3 and TRBJ2-7; tentatively, D is TRBD1 (6 bases). Germline V CDR1 and CDR2: ENHRY, SYGVKD. The V end was cut by 2 bases, the J end by 4 bases, with 18 bases between. The CDR3 loop spans 16 amino acids. The CDR3 DNA is TGTGCCATCAGTGAGGCCTCTGGGGGCAGGGCGTACGAGCAGTACTTC. Translated, it gives CAISEASGGRAYEQYF.

The rearrangement joins TRBV28 to TRBJ1-5; 8 bases line up with TRBD1. Germline trimming cut 5 bases from V and 3 bases from J; bases unmatched to any gene: 6. The CDR3 is 15 amino acids. Germline assignment: CDR1 MDHEN and CDR2 SYDVKM. This CDR3 reads CASSIGQGDNQPQHF. The CDR3 DNA sequence: TGTGCCAGCAGTATCGGACAGGGTGACAATCAGCCCCAGCATTTT. Full variable domain (remainder filled in from reference TRBV28 and TRBJ1-5): DVKVTQSSRYLVKRTGEKVFLECVQDMDHENMFWYRQDPGLGLRLIYFSYDVKMKEKGDIPEGYSVSREKKERFSLILESASTNQTSMYLCASSIGQGDNQPQHFGDGTRLSIL.

The CDR3 DNA follows: TGCGCCAGCAGCCAAGGTGATAGCGGGAGCTACGAGCAGTACTTC. Amino acids: CASSQGDSGSYEQYF. The chain links TRBV4-3 to TRBJ2-7; 9 bases are a match to TRBD2. V lost 1 base to trimming and J lost 3 bases; unmatched junction nucleotides: 4. The CDR3 length is 15 residues. The germline gives CDR1 LGHNA, CDR2 YSLEER.

This clone showed up just once. The chain joins TRBV6-5 to TRBJ1-2; 11 positions match TRBD1. Germline CDR1 reads MNHEY; CDR2 reads SVGAGI. V dropped 2 bases and J dropped 3; count of bases not matched to a gene: 5. The CDR3 has 16 amino acids. The CDR3 DNA sequence: TGTGCCAGCAGTTACCTTCCGGGACAGGGGGACTATGGCTACACCTTC. Translated: CASSYLPGQGDYGYTF.

This clone was observed a single time. The J gene is TRBJ1-5, the V gene TRBV27; perhaps TRBD1 as D (5 bases). CDR3 size: 14 residues. Germline V gene data show CDR1 as MNHEY and CDR2 as SMNVEV (reference sequence). The V gene lost 3 bases and the J gene lost 6 bases, with 12 bases spanning the gap. DNA for the CDR3: TGTGCCAGCAGTTTCCAGGGTGGAATTCAGCCCCAGCATTTT. Translating it yields CASSFQGGIQPQHF.

V usage is TRBV2 and J usage is TRBJ1-6; no clear D. Trimming cost V 8 bases and J 7 bases, with 9 bases left between them. Per germline, CDR1 SNHLY and CDR2 FYNNEI. The CDR3 covers 12 residues. CDR3 DNA sequence: TGTGCCAGCCACACCAGGAATTCACCCCTCCACTTT. It specifies CASHTRNSPLHF.

V usage is TRBV18 and J usage is TRBJ1-1, with 8 bases fitting TRBD1. The CDR3 covers 15 residues. V gave up 6 bases and J gave up 5 bases; unmatched junction bases: 11. From germline, CDR1 is KGHSH and CDR2 LQKENI. In DNA form, the CDR3 reads TGTGCCAGCTCCCAGGCGACAGGGGAAGTGACTGAAGCTTTCTTT. Its protein is CASSQATGEVTEAFF. The variable domain in full, with the rest retrieved from reference TRBV18 and TRBJ1-1, is NAGVMQNPRHLVRRRGQEARLRCSPMKGHSHVYWYRQLPEEGLKFMVYLQKENIIDESGMPKERFSAEFPKEGPSILRIQQVVRGDSAAYFCASSQATGEVTEAFFGQGTRLTVV.

The chain has TRBV21-1 and TRBJ2-7; TRBD1, the table's D call, lacks a check against the DNA. TRBV21-1 is a documented pseudogene. CDR3 length equals 15 residues. Here the CDR3 reads CASSKRAGTEYEQYF. The CDR3 nucleotides read TGTGCCAGCAGCAAACGTGCCGGGACAGAGTACGAGCAGTACTTC.